This passage covers 6 T cell receptor beta chains from one sample sequenced in a study of T cells after yellow fever vaccination. Each CDR3 protein gets one entry after TCRdb re-called the 5' RACE reads with MiXCR. The sample lists around 600,000 distinct CDR3 sequences, around an eighth seen once, with about 16% in the top ten. The sequencing here drew on PBMCs, taken on the day of the yellow fever booster vaccination. The receptors derive from a man aged 25-45 years who received the YFV17D yellow fever vaccine.

The table lists this clonotype with a few counts. The V call is TRBV6-1, the J call TRBJ2-3; 9 bases map to TRBD1. CDR1 is MNHNS, CDR2 SASEGT, per germline. The CDR3 is 15 residues long. Trimming removed 3 bases from V and 1 base from J; junction bases left unmatched: 2. CDR3 nucleotides: TGTGCCAGCAGTGAGACAGGGGGGGGCACAGATACGCAGTATTTT. Translated, it gives CASSETGGGTDTQYF.

The chain carries TRBV9 and TRBJ1-1, with TRBD1 identical over 7 bases. Per the germline V gene, CDR1 is SGDLS and CDR2 is YYNGEE. There are 15 residues in the CDR3. The junction had 6 bases not matched to a gene; V was cut back by 4 bases and J by 0 bases. The CDR3 loop reads CASSPYGTVNTEAFF. The CDR3 coding sequence is TGTGCCAGCAGCCCTTACGGGACAGTGAACACTGAAGCTTTCTTT. Looking up the rest from reference TRBV9 and TRBJ1-1 gives the full variable domain: DSGVTQTPKHLITATGQRVTLRCSPRSGDLSVYWYQQSLDQGLQFLIQYYNGEERAKGNILERFSAQQFPDLHSELNLSSLELGDSALYFCASSPYGTVNTEAFFGQGTRLTVV.

This clonotype has more than one count but fewer than ten. The rearrangement links TRBV12-3 or TRBV12-4 to TRBJ2-5, with D uncertain. The CDR3 consists of 12 residues. V gave up 3 bases and J gave up 5 bases, with 7 bases separating them. The CDR3, as DNA: TGTGCCAGCAGTTTCGAAACGGAGACCCAGTACTTC. It specifies CASSFETETQYF.

V usage is TRBV19 and J usage is TRBJ2-3, with 7 bases lining up with TRBD2. CDR1 LNHDA and CDR2 SQIVND come from the germline V gene (reference sequence). The trim removed 5 bases at V and 10 bases at J, leaving 9 bases unmatched. The CDR3 spans 13 residues. CDR3 protein: CASSQGGAESQYF. The CDR3 nucleotides are TGTGCCAGTAGTCAGGGAGGGGCGGAGTCGCAGTATTTT.

This clonotype was counted at least ten times. The J gene is TRBJ2-2, the V gene TRBV20-1; 13 bases align to TRBD2. V lost 4 bases, J lost 6 bases, and 5 bases stayed unmatched. The germline CDR1 and CDR2 sequences are DFQATT and SNEGSKA (reference sequence). The CDR3 is made up of 15 amino acids. CDR3 nucleotides: TGCAGTGCTACGATACTAGCGGGAGGGCCCGGGGAGCTGTTTTTT. Its protein product is CSATILAGGPGELFF.

This clonotype was observed a few times. V gene TRBV1 combines with J gene TRBJ2-7. TRBV1 is flagged as a pseudogene. CDR3 size: 9 residues. The CDR3 reads CTRSYEQYF. The DNA for the CDR3 is TGCACCAGAAGCTACGAGCAGTACTTC.